The T cell receptor beta chain under discussion was sequenced for a study of T-cell reconstitution after alpha-beta-depleted transplantation in children. During its preparation, the TCRbeta library received unique molecular identifiers. TCRdb analysed the PCR reads with MiXCR anew, one entry per CDR3 protein. This sample carries about 340,000 distinct CDR3 sequences, roughly 14% of them seen once, and the ten largest clones take approximately 4.3%. The CDR3 covers 13 residues. Trimming left V 3 bases short and J 6 bases short, with 11 bases between. Germline CDR1 reads LGHDT; CDR2 reads YNNKEL (reference sequence). This clonotype was counted at least ten times.

The rearrangement joins TRBV3-1 to TRBJ1-2; D is uncertain. The clonotype originates from a human donor who donated a stem cell graft to a child with Fanconi anemia. Sequenced material: PBMCs, taken from the stem cell graft. The CDR3 loop reads CASSQFLGDGYTF. The CDR3 nucleotides read TGTGCCAGCAGCCAGTTTCTTGGAGATGGCTACACCTTC.